Below, 19 T cell receptor beta chains from the same sample are listed, as sequenced in a study of cytomegalovirus exposure and HLA in healthy donors listed by TCRdb under 2017. Libraries were constructed by the immunoSEQ multiplex PCR assay. The multiplex PCR relied on a mix of 60 forward primers for TCR Vbeta segments and 13 reverse primers for TCR Jbeta segments. Not all clones reach the TCRdb copy of this immuneACCESS table, which keeps in-frame sequences only. Checked studies attribute under half of the gap to unresolved V genes and leave the rest unexplained. This sample's records show about 130,000 clones. The leading ten clones occupy about 1.7% of the sample. Sequencing used PBMCs. These receptors were collected from a man aged 18 to 29 in good health and CMV-seronegative.

The genes are TRBV7-9 and TRBJ2-5; the D gene is possibly TRBD2 (6 bases). Germline CDR1 and CDR2: SEHNR and FQNEAQ (reference sequence). With 5 bases removed from V and 7 bases from J, the gap between germline ends came to 14 bases. The CDR3 covers 13 residues. The CDR3 sequence is CASSGGTPGTQYF. The CDR3 nucleotides are TGTGCCAGCAGCGGCGGGACCCCGGGGACCCAGTACTTC.

The rearrangement links TRBV27 to TRBJ2-7; 9 bases agree with TRBD2. Germline-derived CDR1 and CDR2 are MNHEY and SMNVEV (reference sequence). This CDR3 comprises 15 residues. Trimming at V came to 5 bases and at J to 7 bases, leaving 12 bases not matched to a gene. The CDR3 loop reads CASSTLAGLAREQYF. DNA of the CDR3: TGTGCCAGCAGTACTTTAGCGGGACTAGCTAGGGAGCAGTACTTC.

V is TRBV9 and J is TRBJ1-3; D is uncertain. The CDR3 totals 13 residues. Germline V gives CDR1 SGDLS, CDR2 YYNGEE. Trimming stripped 0 bases from V and 4 bases from J, with 5 bases between. CDR3 in DNA: TGTGCCAGCAGCGTAGGCGAAGGAAACACCATATATTTT. This encodes CASSVGEGNTIYF.

The chain couples TRBV28 to TRBJ1-2; 7 bases line up with TRBD1. V gave up 5 bases and J gave up 5 bases; unmatched junction bases: 11. Germline CDR1 is MDHEN and CDR2 is SYDVKM. This CDR3 contains 15 residues. This chain's CDR3 is CASSKGIGTAYGYTF. The CDR3 DNA reads TGTGCCAGCAGTAAAGGAATAGGGACAGCTTATGGCTACACCTTC.

The chain employs TRBV6-5 and TRBJ2-7, with 8 bases aligning to TRBD2. In germline, CDR1 is MNHEY, CDR2 SVGAGI. The CDR3 has 15 residues. Unmatched junction bases numbered 8, after V lost 4 bases and J lost 3 bases. Here the CDR3 reads CASSSRTSSLYEQYF. CDR3 coding DNA: TGTGCCAGCAGTTCTCGGACTAGCAGTCTCTACGAGCAGTACTTC.

V and J are TRBV14 and TRBJ2-7; D not certain. The CDR3 extends over 13 amino acids. In germline, CDR1 is SGHDN, CDR2 FVKESK. V was cut by 6 bases and J by 3 bases, with 12 bases left in between. CDR3 sequence: CASSLGGFYEQYF. The CDR3 DNA sequence: TGTGCCAGCAGTCTCGGCGGATTCTACGAGCAGTACTTC. Looking up the rest from reference TRBV14 and TRBJ2-7 gives the full variable domain: EAGVTQFPSHSVIEKGQTVTLRCDPISGHDNLYWYRRVMGKEIKFLLHFVKESKQDESGMPNNRFLAERTGGTYSTLKVQPAELEDSGVYFCASSLGGFYEQYFGPGTRLTVT.

The V call is TRBV7-6, the J call TRBJ2-3; D remains ambiguous. The CDR3 loop spans 14 amino acids. In germline, CDR1 is SGHVS, CDR2 FNYEAQ. V was pared by 3 bases and J by 1 base, with 8 bases between. CDR3 sequence (DNA): TGTGCCAGCAGCTTTTTCTCCGGCACAGATACGCAGTATTTT. It is translated as CASSFFSGTDTQYF.

CDR3 nucleotides: TGTGCCAGCAGCTTGGCCGTCAGGGGTGGCCAAGAGACCCAGTACTTC. Translating it yields CASSLAVRGGQETQYF. The chain carries TRBV5-8 and TRBJ2-5, with a tentative D call TRBD1 (6 bases). V lost 0 bases to trimming and J lost 1 base, with 13 bases between them. The CDR3 is made up of 16 amino acids. CDR1 is SGHTS, CDR2 YDEGEE, per germline.

The V gene is TRBV28, the J gene TRBJ1-6; D is ambiguous. V lost 3 bases and J 3 bases, leaving 9 bases between the germline ends. Germline-derived CDR1 and CDR2 are MDHEN and SYDVKM. The CDR3 spans 15 residues. The CDR3 spells CASSFLSGYNSPLHF. The CDR3 coding sequence is TGTGCCAGCAGTTTTTTGTCAGGCTATAATTCACCCCTCCACTTT. Together with reference TRBV28 and TRBJ1-6, the CDR3 gives the full variable domain: DVKVTQSSRYLVKRTGEKVFLECVQDMDHENMFWYRQDPGLGLRLIYFSYDVKMKEKGDIPEGYSVSREKKERFSLILESASTNQTSMYLCASSFLSGYNSPLHFGNGTRLTVT.

The chain is built from TRBV29-1 and TRBJ1-4, with D tentatively TRBD1 (5 bases). Germline CDR1 and CDR2: SQVTM and ANQGSEA. V shed 4 bases and J shed 7 bases, with 19 bases lying between them. The CDR3 totals 15 residues. The CDR3 sequence is CSVVGRGDGGEKLFF. DNA for the CDR3: TGCAGCGTTGTTGGGAGGGGCGATGGAGGTGAAAAACTGTTTTTT.

The chain links TRBV19 to TRBJ2-5; 10 nucleotides agree with TRBD2. The CDR3 is 16 amino acids. Germline V CDR1 and CDR2: LNHDA, SQIVND (reference sequence). V dropped 6 bases and J dropped 1; count of bases not matched to a gene: 8. CDR3 protein: CASRPLSGGAQETQYF. CDR3 nucleotide sequence: TGTGCCAGTAGGCCCTTGAGCGGGGGGGCCCAAGAGACCCAGTACTTC. The whole variable domain, remainder taken from reference TRBV19 and TRBJ2-5, is DGGITQSPKYLFRKEGQNVTLSCEQNLNHDAMYWYRQDPGQGLRLIYYSQIVNDFQKGDIAEGYSVSREKKESFPLTVTSAQKNPTAFYLCASRPLSGGAQETQYFGPGTRLLVL.

This sequence joins TRBV6-5 and TRBJ1-1, with D possibly being TRBD1 (5 bases). From germline, CDR1 is MNHEY and CDR2 SVGAGI. Trimming took 0 bases from V and 1 from J, leaving 12 bases between them. This CDR3 is 16 amino acids long. DNA of the CDR3: TGTGCCAGCAGTTACTCACCAGGGCGGCGGAACACTGAAGCTTTCTTT. Amino acid sequence: CASSYSPGRRNTEAFF.

The chain joins TRBV6-5 to TRBJ2-1; 8 nucleotides agree with TRBD2. Germline lookup yields CDR1 MNHEY and CDR2 SVGAGI. CDR3 length: 14 amino acids. With 9 bases clipped from V and 8 bases from J, the junction kept 12 bases outside the gene matches. The CDR3, as DNA: TGTGCCAGTCGACCGGGACTAGTTGGCTATGAGCAGTTCTTC. This codes for CASRPGLVGYEQFF.

The chain has TRBV6-1 and TRBJ2-3; TRBD2 aligns across 9 bases. Trimming removed 10 bases from V and 2 bases from J; junction bases left unmatched: 7. The germline V gene encodes CDR1 MNHNS and CDR2 SASEGT. The CDR3 totals 14 residues. CDR3 nucleotide sequence: TGTGCCATCCAGACTAGCGGTTACACAGATACGCAGTATTTT. This encodes CAIQTSGYTDTQYF.

The chain is built from TRBV4-1 and TRBJ1-4; TRBD1 agrees at 9 bases. Germline V CDR1 and CDR2: MGHRA, YSYEKL. Losses at the gene ends were 4 bases for V and 14 bases for J; bases not matched to a gene: 20. This CDR3 region has 17 residues. The CDR3, as DNA: TGCGCCAGCAGCCCATTGGCCCTAGGGACAGGGAGAATCCCCCTGTTTTTT. Encoded protein: CASSPLALGTGRIPLFF.

The chain recombines TRBV29-1 with TRBJ1-2; the D is unclear. The CDR3 totals 14 residues. Trimming cost V 7 bases and J 2 bases, with 17 bases left between them. CDR1 and CDR2 (germline): SQVTM, ANQGSEA. The CDR3 nucleotides are TGCAGCGCCGGAGGGTTAGGGCGCAACTATGGCTACACCTTC. This codes for CSAGGLGRNYGYTF.

The rearrangement uses TRBV11-2 and TRBJ1-2; 7 nucleotides line up with TRBD1. This CDR3 has 16 residues. V was pared by 5 bases and J by 2 bases, with 11 bases of the junction left unmatched. Germline V gives CDR1 SGHAT, CDR2 FQNNGV. The CDR3 DNA reads as TGTGCCAGCAGCAAACGGGACAGCCTTAAAAACTATGGCTACACCTTC. Its protein is CASSKRDSLKNYGYTF.

J is TRBJ1-2 and V is TRBV15; tentative D call: TRBD1 (6 bases). This CDR3 spans 15 amino acids. The V end was cut by 0 bases, the J end by 2 bases, with 10 bases between. Looked up from germline, CDR1 is LNHNV and CDR2 is YYDKDF (reference sequence). DNA for the CDR3: TGTGCCACCAGCAGAGAAAGGGGACAAAACTATGGCTACACCTTC. It encodes CATSRERGQNYGYTF.

The genes are TRBV4-3 and TRBJ2-1; TRBD2 matches at 10 bases. Trimming took 0 bases from V and 9 from J; bases not matched to a gene: 5. This CDR3 is built from 15 residues. In germline, CDR1 is LGHNA, CDR2 YSLEER. The CDR3 protein is CASSQDLIAGGEQFF. The CDR3 coding sequence is TGCGCCAGCAGCCAAGACCTGATAGCGGGAGGTGAGCAGTTCTTC.